This is a list of T cell receptor beta chains from one sample in a study of memory CD4+ T cells and cytomegalovirus serostatus. The assay was immunoSEQ multiplex PCR, and TCRdb's table has in-frame clones only and misses some. The sample holds about 48,000 clones, about 77% seen once. The source material was memory CD4+ T cells from blood. These receptors all stem from an adult in good health and CMV-seronegative. CDR3s include the opening cysteine and the closing phenylalanine or tryptophan. D genes are given only for firm matches. Size is omitted from some rows. Given values are once, few, many or a class for expanded clones.

clone size	J gene	D gene	V gene	CDR3 DNA	CDR3 protein
.	TRBJ2-3	TRBD1	TRBV18	TGTGCCAGCTCACCAAATCAGGGACAGGGCGTAATTTATACGCAGTATTTT	CASSPNQGQGVIYTQYF
few	TRBJ2-5	.	TRBV6-1	TGTGCCAGCAGTGGGGGCTACCAAGAGACCCAGTACTTC	CASSGGYQETQYF
few	TRBJ2-3	.	TRBV5-4	TGTGCCAGCAGCTTGGACCATGGTACGCAGTATTTT	CASSLDHGTQYF
.	TRBJ1-5	.	TRBV2	TGTGCCAGCTGTGGGCAGTCTAGCAATCAGCCCCAGCATTTT	CASCGQSSNQPQHF
few	TRBJ1-1	.	TRBV2	TGTGCCAGCAGTGATAGACAAGGGAAAGCTGAAGCTTTCTTT	CASSDRQGKAEAFF
.	TRBJ2-5	TRBD2	TRBV30	TGTGCCTGGAGTGCGACGGGAGGTACCTCGGAGACCCAGTACTTC	CAWSATGGTSETQYF
few	TRBJ2-7	TRBD1	TRBV4-1	TGCGCCAGCAGCCAAGATACAGGACAGGGTTTCTCCTACGAGCAGTACTTC	CASSQDTGQGFSYEQYF
.	TRBJ1-2	.	TRBV30	TGTGCCTGGAGAGAGACAGGCTCGACCTATGGCTACACCTTC	CAWRETGSTYGYTF
.	TRBJ1-2	.	TRBV15	TGTGCCACCAGCAGAGAATCGTATGGCTACACCTTC	CATSRESYGYTF
.	TRBJ1-2	TRBD1	TRBV29-1	TGCAGCGTGGACTCGGACAGGTTAGCTAACTATGGCTACACCTTC	CSVDSDRLANYGYTF
.	TRBJ1-4	.	TRBV6-5	TGTGCCAGCAGTTACGGGGGGGCCGCTAATGAAAAACTGTTTTTT	CASSYGGAANEKLFF
.	TRBJ1-2	.	TRBV5-8	TGTGCCAGCAGCTTGGTGGCAGCTGGCTATGGCTACACCTTC	CASSLVAAGYGYTF
.	TRBJ2-2	TRBD1	TRBV11-2	TGTGCCAGCAGCTTGGGGACAGGGAACACCGGGGAGCTGTTTTTT	CASSLGTGNTGELFF
.	TRBJ1-3	.	TRBV30	TGTGCCTGGAGTGACTTACTCGTACCCTCTGGAAACACCATATATTTT	CAWSDLLVPSGNTIYF
.	TRBJ2-3	.	TRBV7-6	TGTGCCAGCAGCTTAATTCCAGCTAGCACAGATACGCAGTATTTT	CASSLIPASTDTQYF
.	TRBJ1-2	.	TRBV7-9	TGTGCCAGCAGCACCGAGGGGAGGAACTATGGCTACACCTTC	CASSTEGRNYGYTF
.	TRBJ1-5	.	TRBV6-6	TGTGCCAGCAGTTACTCGGCGGGGTATAGCAATCAGCCCCAGCATTTT	CASSYSAGYSNQPQHF
once	TRBJ2-7	.	TRBV7-9	TGTGCCAGCAGTCCACAGGGTCCCTACTACGAGCAGTACTTC	CASSPQGPYYEQYF
.	TRBJ2-1	TRBD2	TRBV5-1	TGCGCCAGCAGCTTACCACTAGCGGGGGGATTGAGCTCCTACAATGAGCAGTTCTTC	CASSLPLAGGLSSYNEQFF
.	TRBJ2-7	TRBD2	TRBV27	TGTGCCAGCAGACACGGGACTAGCGGGATCTACGAGCAGTACTTC	CASRHGTSGIYEQYF
.	TRBJ2-5	.	TRBV18	TGTGCCAGCTCACCAGGGACTCAAGAGACCCAGTACTTC	CASSPGTQETQYF
.	TRBJ1-1	.	TRBV6-5	TGTGCCAGCAGCCGACAGGTAGGTGAAGCTTTCTTT	CASSRQVGEAFF
.	TRBJ2-5	.	TRBV5-4	TGTGCCAGCAGCTCGGTAGGCGCGGAGACCCAGTACTTC	CASSSVGAETQYF
.	TRBJ2-3	.	TRBV9	TGTGCCAGCAGCGTCACTAGGGGTTTGCCCACAGATACGCAGTATTTT	CASSVTRGLPTDTQYF
.	TRBJ2-5	TRBD2	TRBV10-2	TGCGCCAGCAGTGAGTCGGGACTAGCGGGAGGAGTGGAGACCCAGTACTTC	CASSESGLAGGVETQYF
.	TRBJ2-7	.	TRBV11-1	TGTGCCAGCAGCTTAGCGCTCCGGAGCTCCTACGAGCAGTACTTC	CASSLALRSSYEQYF
.	TRBJ2-7	.	TRBV14	TGTGCCAGCAGCCAAGAGTGGGGCGAGCAGTACTTC	CASSQEWGEQYF
.	TRBJ1-1	.	TRBV2	TGTGCCAGCAGCCCCAGCTTGACTATGAACACTGAAGCTTTCTTT	CASSPSLTMNTEAFF
.	TRBJ2-3	.	TRBV5-1	TGCGCCAGCAGCTTACGGCCTCTTGGGGGAGGCACAGATACGCAGTATTTT	CASSLRPLGGGTDTQYF
few	TRBJ1-1	.	TRBV2	TGTGCCAGCACTGGGGGGTTGAACACTGAAGCTTTCTTT	CASTGGLNTEAFF
once	TRBJ2-5	.	TRBV14	TGTGCCAGCAGCGAAAGACAGGTTGTCCAAGAGACCCAGTACTTC	CASSERQVVQETQYF
.	TRBJ1-3	.	TRBV6-5	TGTGCCAGCAGTTACTCGATGGCAGGCTCTGGAAACACCATATATTTT	CASSYSMAGSGNTIYF
.	TRBJ1-1	TRBD1	TRBV5-4	TGTGCCAGCAGCCCGCCGGGACAGGCGGCGAACACTGAAGCTTTCTTT	CASSPPGQAANTEAFF
.	TRBJ2-7	.	TRBV11-2	TGTGCCAGCAGCTTAGATGGCCACGTGGCCTACGAGCAGTACTTC	CASSLDGHVAYEQYF
.	TRBJ1-1	.	TRBV27	TGTGCCAGCAGGCCGCATACCGGGCTACAAAAGGATGAAGCTTTCTTT	CASRPHTGLQKDEAFF
medium-sized	TRBJ1-5	.	TRBV21-1	TGTGCCAGCAGCAACCTCCAAATCCATAACAGGGAACACTATCAGCCCCAGCATTTT	CASSNLQIHNREHYQPQHF
.	TRBJ2-7	.	TRBV5-6	TGTGCCAGCAGCTTGGCCGGGACGGATATGGAGGAGCAGTACTTC	CASSLAGTDMEEQYF
.	TRBJ2-3	TRBD1	TRBV28	TGTGCCAGCAGTTCCCCGACAGGGGCCCGCACAGATACGCAGTATTTT	CASSSPTGARTDTQYF
.	TRBJ1-1	TRBD1	TRBV7-8	TGTGCCAGCAGCTGGGAGGGGGCGATGAACACTGAAGCTTTCTTT	CASSWEGAMNTEAFF
few	TRBJ1-1	.	TRBV6-5	TGTGCCAGCAGACGAGGGAGAGCGGACACTGAAGCTTTCTTT	CASRRGRADTEAFF
.	TRBJ1-3	.	TRBV4-2	TGTGCCAGCAGCCAAGTCGCGGCTAGCTCTGGAAACACCATATATTTT	CASSQVAASSGNTIYF
once	TRBJ1-5	.	TRBV19	TGTGCCAGTAGTATACGGGGTAGCAATCAGCCCCAGCATTTT	CASSIRGSNQPQHF
.	TRBJ1-2	TRBD1	TRBV2	TGTGCCAGCAACCGGGACAGGGTTTTTCACTATGGCTACACCTTC	CASNRDRVFHYGYTF
.	TRBJ1-2	TRBD1	TRBV6-1	TGTGCCAGCAGAGCAGGGGGCAGCTATGGCTACACCTTC	CASRAGGSYGYTF
.	TRBJ2-3	TRBD1	TRBV2	TGTGCCAGTTGTGGCAGGGGGTACACAGATACGCAGTATTTT	CASCGRGYTDTQYF
.	TRBJ2-4	.	TRBV5-6	TGTGCCAGCAGCTTGGGCGGTTACATTCAGTACTTC	CASSLGGYIQYF
once	TRBJ2-5	.	TRBV10-2	TGCGCCAGCATAGGGGACTACCAAGAGACCCAGTACTTC	CASIGDYQETQYF
.	TRBJ2-1	TRBD1	TRBV6-1	TGTGCCAGCAGTTTGGACAGGGCGACGAATGAGCAGTTCTTC	CASSLDRATNEQFF
once	TRBJ2-2	TRBD1	TRBV6-5	TGTGCCAGCAGGAGTACAGGGGCGGGCACCGGGGAGCTGTTTTTT	CASRSTGAGTGELFF
.	TRBJ2-3	TRBD1	TRBV28	TGTGCCAGCAGTTTGGCGGGACAGGGTCTGAGCACAGATACGCAGTATTTT	CASSLAGQGLSTDTQYF